This entry features one TCR beta chain sequence. During its preparation, the TCRbeta library received unique molecular identifiers. TCRdb independently ran MiXCR on the PCR reads; one entry per CDR3 protein. The sample includes about a million distinct CDR3 sequences, roughly 29% of them seen just once. This sample is part of a study of T-cell reconstitution after alpha-beta-depleted transplantation in children. Germline CDR1 reads KGHSH; CDR2 reads LQKENI. The CDR3 totals 13 residues. Trimming at V came to 6 bases and at J to 4 bases, leaving 3 bases not matched to a gene. This specimen consisted of PBMCs, mostly from graft donor cells, obtained 360 days after TCRalphabeta/CD19-depleted stem cell transplant. V usage is TRBV18 and J usage is TRBJ2-5; 9 bases are a match to TRBD1. This clonotype was sampled from a boy younger than two who had a stem cell transplant for SCID, so the T cells may come from the graft donor. CDR3 DNA: TGTGCCAGCTCCCGGACAGGGGCAGAGACCCAGTACTTC. This codes for CASSRTGAETQYF.